The present T cell receptor (beta chain) was sequenced within a study of low-dose radiotherapy and immunotherapy resistance in tumors. At the level of the study: Treatment included intravenous cyclophosphamide dosed at 200 mg/m2 every two weeks, one day before radiation and immunotherapy.

Germline CDR1 reads SEHNR; CDR2 reads FQNEAQ (reference sequence). V was pared by 4 bases and J by 5 bases, with 15 bases between. The CDR3 sequence is 14 residues long. Time point indicated: before trial treatment. Low-dose radiotherapy, low-dose cyclophosphamide, aspirin, ipilimumab and nivolumab were all given to the donors. Advanced solid tumors without tumor-infiltrating lymphocytes were required for inclusion. Gene-specific TRAV and TRBV primers were used for first-strand cDNA, covering alpha and beta chains. The authors ran about 18 PCR cycles to amplify TCRs with a constant-region primer and V-primer adapter. TCRdb used MiXCR to reprocess the reads, holding one entry per CDR3 protein. This sample carries 80,000 to 95,000 distinct CDR3 sequences, more than 8.5% of them seen once, and the ten largest clones take around 1%.

This TCR came from a male donor with prostate cancer. The starting material was PBMCs, obtained before treatment. V is TRBV7-9 and J is TRBJ2-7, with D unclear. The chain's CDR3 is CASSSLVAKHEQYF. CDR3 bases: TGTGCCAGCAGCTCCCTTGTGGCTAAGCACGAGCAGTACTTC.